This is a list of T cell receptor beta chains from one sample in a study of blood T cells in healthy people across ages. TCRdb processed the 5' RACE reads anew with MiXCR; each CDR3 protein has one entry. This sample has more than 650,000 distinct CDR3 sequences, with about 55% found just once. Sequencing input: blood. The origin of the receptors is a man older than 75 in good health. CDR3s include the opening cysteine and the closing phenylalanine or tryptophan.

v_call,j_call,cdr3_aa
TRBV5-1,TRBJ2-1,CASSLTPSLQFF
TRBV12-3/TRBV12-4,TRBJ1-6,CASSLKRQPYSPLHF
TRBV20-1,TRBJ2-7,CSACDREGYEQYF
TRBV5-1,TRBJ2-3,CASSLETSVDTQYF
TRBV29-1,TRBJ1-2,CSENRDGYTF
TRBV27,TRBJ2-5,CASSQQRLGRATQYF
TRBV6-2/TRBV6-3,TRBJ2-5,CASSYSQRTIQETQYF
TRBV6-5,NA,CASSKTQYNEQYF
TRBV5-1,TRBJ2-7,CASSLRRTTYEQYF
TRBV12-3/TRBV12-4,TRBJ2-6,CASSARGSSGANVLTF
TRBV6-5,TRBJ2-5,CASSNLWEREWETQYF
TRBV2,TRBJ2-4,CASSEMTEQYF
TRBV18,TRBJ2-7,CASSPSAGTGYEQYF
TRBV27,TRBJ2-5,CASSPNLLAGGGETQYF
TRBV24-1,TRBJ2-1,CATGLGGFNEQFF
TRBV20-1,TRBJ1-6,CSAHRASSYNSPLHF
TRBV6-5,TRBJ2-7,CASSPSGPGSYEQYF
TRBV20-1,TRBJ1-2,CSARVGQGKYGYTF
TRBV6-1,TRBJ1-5,CASSEVKGLNRQGNQPQHF
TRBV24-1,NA,CGTSLSGRVETQYF
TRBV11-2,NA,CASSPGLAGGFSQETQYF
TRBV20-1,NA,CSARDVASGSYEQYF
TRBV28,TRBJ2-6,CASSVFSGANVLTF
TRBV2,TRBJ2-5,CASSGTSGRAYF
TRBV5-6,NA,CASSYGTGGETQYF
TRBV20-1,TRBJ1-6,CSASYGGRSPLHF
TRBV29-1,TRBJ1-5,CSVGSGDQPQHF
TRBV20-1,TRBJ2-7,CSARGGSREAAYEQYF
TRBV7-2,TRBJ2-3,CASSGRRRGGTDTQYF
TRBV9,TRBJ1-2,CASSVDTANYGYTF
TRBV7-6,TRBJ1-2,CASSPPGQSHYGYTF
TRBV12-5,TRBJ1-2,CASGSQGQRGYTF